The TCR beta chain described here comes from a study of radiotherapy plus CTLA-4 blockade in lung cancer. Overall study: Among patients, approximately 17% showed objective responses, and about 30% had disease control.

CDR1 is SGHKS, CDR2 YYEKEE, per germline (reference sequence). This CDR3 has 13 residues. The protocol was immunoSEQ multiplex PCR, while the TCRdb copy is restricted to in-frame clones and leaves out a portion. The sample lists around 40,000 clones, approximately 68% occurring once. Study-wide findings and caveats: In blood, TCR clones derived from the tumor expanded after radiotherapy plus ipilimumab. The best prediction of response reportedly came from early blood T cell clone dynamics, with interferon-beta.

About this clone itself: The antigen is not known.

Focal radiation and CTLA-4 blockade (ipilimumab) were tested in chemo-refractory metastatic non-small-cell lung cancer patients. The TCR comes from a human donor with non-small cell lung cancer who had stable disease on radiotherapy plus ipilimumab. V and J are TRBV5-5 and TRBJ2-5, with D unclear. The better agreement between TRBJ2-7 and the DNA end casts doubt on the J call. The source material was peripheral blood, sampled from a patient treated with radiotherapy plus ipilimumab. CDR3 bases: TGTGCCAGCAGCTTCGACGGTTACTACGAGCAGTACTTC. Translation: CASSFDGYYEQYF.